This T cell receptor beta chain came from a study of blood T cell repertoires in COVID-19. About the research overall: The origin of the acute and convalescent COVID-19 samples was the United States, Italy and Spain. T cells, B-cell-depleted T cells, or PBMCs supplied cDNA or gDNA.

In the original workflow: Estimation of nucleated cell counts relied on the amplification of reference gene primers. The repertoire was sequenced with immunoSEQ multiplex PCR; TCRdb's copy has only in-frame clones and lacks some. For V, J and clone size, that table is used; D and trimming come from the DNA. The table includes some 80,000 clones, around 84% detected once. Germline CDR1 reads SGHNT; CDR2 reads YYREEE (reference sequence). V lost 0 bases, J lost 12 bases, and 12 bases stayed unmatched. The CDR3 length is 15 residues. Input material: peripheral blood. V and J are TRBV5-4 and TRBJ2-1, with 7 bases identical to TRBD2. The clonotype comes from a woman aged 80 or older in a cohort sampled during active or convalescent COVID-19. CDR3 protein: CASSLGLGREKRQFF. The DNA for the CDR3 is TGTGCCAGCAGCTTGGGGTTGGGGCGGGAGAAGCGGCAGTTCTTC. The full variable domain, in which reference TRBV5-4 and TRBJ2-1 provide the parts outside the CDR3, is ETGVTQSPTHLIKTRGQQVTLRCSSQSGHNTVSWYQQALGQGPQFIFQYYREEENGRGNFPPRFSGLQFPNYSSELNVNALELDDSALYLCASSLGLGREKRQFFGPGTRLTVL.